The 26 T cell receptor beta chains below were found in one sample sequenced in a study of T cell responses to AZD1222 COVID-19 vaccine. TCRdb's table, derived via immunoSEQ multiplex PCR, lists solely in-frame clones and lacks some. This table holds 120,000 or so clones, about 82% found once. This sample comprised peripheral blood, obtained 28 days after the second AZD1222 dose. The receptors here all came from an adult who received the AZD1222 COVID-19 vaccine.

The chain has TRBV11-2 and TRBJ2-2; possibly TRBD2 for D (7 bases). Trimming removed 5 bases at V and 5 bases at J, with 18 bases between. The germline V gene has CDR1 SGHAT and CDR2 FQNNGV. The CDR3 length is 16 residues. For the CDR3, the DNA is TGTGCCAGCAGCCCTATTAGGGGAGGGGGAACCGGGGAGCTGTTTTTT. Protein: CASSPIRGGGTGELFF.

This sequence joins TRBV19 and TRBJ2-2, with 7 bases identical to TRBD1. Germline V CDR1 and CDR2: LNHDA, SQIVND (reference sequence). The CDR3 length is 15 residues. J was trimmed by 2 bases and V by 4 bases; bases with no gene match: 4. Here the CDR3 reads CASSRGQRNTGELFF. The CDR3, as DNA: TGTGCCAGTAGTAGGGGACAGAGAAACACCGGGGAGCTGTTTTTT.

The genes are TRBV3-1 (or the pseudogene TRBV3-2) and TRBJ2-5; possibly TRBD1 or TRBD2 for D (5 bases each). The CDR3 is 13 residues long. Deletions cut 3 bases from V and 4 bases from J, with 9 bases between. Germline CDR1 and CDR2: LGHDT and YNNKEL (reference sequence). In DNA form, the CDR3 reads TGTGCCAGCAGCCAGGGACGACCAGAGACCCAGTACTTC. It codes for CASSQGRPETQYF.

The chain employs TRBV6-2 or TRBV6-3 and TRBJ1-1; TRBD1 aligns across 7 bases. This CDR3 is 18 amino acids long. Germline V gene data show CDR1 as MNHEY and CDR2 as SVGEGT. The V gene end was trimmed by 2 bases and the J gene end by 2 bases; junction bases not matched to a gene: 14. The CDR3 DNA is TGTGCCAGCAGTTACGATTCTAGGACAGGCGATATAAACACTGAAGCTTTCTTT. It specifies CASSYDSRTGDINTEAFF.

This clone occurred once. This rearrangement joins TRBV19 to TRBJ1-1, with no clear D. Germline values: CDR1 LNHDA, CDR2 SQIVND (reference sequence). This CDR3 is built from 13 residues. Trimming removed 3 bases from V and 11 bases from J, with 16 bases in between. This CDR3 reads CASSMEGVQTAFF. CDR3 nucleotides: TGTGCCAGTAGTATGGAGGGAGTCCAAACGGCTTTCTTT.

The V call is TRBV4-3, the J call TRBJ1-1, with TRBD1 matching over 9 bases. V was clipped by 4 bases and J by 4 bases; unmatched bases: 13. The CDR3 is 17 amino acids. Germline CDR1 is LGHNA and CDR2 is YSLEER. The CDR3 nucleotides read TGCGCCAGCAGCCTAAGGGACAGGGAATGGGCGAGCACTGAAGCTTTCTTT. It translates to CASSLRDREWASTEAFF.

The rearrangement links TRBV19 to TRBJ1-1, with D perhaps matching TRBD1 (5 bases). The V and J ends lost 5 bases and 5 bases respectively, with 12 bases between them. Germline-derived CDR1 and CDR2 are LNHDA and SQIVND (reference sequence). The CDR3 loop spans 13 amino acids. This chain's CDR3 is CASSRGRWTEAFF. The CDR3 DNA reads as TGTGCCAGTAGTCGGGGGAGGTGGACTGAAGCTTTCTTT. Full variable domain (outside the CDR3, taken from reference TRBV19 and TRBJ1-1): DGGITQSPKYLFRKEGQNVTLSCEQNLNHDAMYWYRQDPGQGLRLIYYSQIVNDFQKGDIAEGYSVSREKKESFPLTVTSAQKNPTAFYLCASSRGRWTEAFFGQGTRLTVV.

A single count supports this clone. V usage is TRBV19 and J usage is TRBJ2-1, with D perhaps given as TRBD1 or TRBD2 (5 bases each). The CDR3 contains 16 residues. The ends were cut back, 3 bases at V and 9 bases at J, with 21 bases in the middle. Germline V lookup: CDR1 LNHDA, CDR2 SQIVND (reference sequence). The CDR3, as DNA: TGTGCCAGTAGTATCGGACTGGCCTACACGCAGGGTGAGCAGTTCTTC. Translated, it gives CASSIGLAYTQGEQFF.

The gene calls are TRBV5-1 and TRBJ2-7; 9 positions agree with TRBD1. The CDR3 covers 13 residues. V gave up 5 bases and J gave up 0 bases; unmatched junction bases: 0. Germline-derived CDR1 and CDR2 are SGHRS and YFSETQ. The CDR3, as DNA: TGCGCCAGCAGACAGGGGGCCTCCTACGAGCAGTACTTC. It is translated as CASRQGASYEQYF. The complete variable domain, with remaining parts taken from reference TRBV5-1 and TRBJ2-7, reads KAGVTQTPRYLIKTRGQQVTLSCSPISGHRSVSWYQQTPGQGLQFLFEYFSETQRNKGNFPGRFSGRQFSNSRSEMNVSTLELGDSALYLCASRQGASYEQYFGPGTRLTVT.

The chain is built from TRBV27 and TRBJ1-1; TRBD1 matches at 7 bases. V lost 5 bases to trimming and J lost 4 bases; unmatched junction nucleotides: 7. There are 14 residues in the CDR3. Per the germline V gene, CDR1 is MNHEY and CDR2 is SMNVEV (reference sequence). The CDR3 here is CASSPSTGTTEAFF. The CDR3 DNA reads TGTGCCAGCAGTCCCTCGACAGGGACCACTGAAGCTTTCTTT.

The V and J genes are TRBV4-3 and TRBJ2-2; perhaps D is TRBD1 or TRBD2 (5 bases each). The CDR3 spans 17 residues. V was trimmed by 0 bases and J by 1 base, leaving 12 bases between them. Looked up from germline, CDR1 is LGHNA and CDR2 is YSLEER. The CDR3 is CASSQDGPGRNTGELFF. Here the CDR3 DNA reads TGCGCCAGCAGCCAAGATGGGCCAGGGAGGAACACCGGGGAGCTGTTTTTT.

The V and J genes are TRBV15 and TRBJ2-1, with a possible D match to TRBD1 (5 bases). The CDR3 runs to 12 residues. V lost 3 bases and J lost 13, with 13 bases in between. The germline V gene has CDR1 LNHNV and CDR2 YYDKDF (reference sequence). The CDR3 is CATSRGDSEQFF. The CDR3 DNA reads TGTGCCACCAGCAGGGGCGACAGCGAACAGTTCTTC.

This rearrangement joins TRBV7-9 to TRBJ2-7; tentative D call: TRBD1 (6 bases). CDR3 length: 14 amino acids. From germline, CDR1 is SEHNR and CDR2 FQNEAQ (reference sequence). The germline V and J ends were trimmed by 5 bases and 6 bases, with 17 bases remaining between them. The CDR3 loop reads CASSQVGAPIEQYF. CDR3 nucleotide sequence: TGTGCCAGCAGCCAAGTGGGGGCCCCCATCGAGCAGTACTTC.

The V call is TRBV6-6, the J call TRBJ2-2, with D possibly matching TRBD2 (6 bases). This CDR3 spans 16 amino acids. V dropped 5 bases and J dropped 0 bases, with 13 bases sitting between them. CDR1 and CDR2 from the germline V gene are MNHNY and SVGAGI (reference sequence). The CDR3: CASSPGGRANTGELFF. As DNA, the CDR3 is TGTGCCAGCAGTCCCGGGGGAAGAGCGAACACCGGGGAGCTGTTTTTT.

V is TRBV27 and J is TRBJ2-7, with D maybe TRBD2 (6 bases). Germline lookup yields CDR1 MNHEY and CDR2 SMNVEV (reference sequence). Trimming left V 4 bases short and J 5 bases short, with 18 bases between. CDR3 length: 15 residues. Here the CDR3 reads CASSYPGGSAHEQYF. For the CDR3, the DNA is TGTGCCAGCAGTTACCCCGGAGGGTCGGCCCACGAGCAGTACTTC.

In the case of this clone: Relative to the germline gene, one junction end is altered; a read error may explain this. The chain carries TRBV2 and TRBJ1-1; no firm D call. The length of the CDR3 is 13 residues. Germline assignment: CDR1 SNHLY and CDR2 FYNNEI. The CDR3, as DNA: TGTGCCACCAGTAGGGAGGTGGACACTGAAGCTTTCTTT. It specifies CATSREVDTEAFF.

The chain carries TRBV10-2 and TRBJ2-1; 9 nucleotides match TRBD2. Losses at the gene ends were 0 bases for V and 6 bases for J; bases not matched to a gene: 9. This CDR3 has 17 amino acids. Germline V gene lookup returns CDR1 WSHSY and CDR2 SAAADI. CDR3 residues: CASSESLGLALPNEQFF. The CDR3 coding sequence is TGCGCCAGCAGTGAGTCACTTGGACTAGCGCTGCCCAATGAGCAGTTCTTC.

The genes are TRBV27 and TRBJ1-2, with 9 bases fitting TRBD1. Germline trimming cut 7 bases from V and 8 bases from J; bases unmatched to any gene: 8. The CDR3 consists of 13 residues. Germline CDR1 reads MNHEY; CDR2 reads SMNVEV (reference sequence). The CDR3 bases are TGTGCCAGCAACTTCCGGGACAGGGACGGCTACACCTTC. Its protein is CASNFRDRDGYTF.

CDR3 in DNA: TGCGCCAGCAGCCTTCAGGGGGTCGATGGCTACACCTTC. Amino acids: CASSLQGVDGYTF. The rearrangement uses TRBV4-1 and TRBJ1-2; the match to TRBD1 covers 7 bases. CDR3 size: 13 residues. Trimming took 4 bases from V and 6 from J; bases not matched to a gene: 5. CDR1 and CDR2 (germline): MGHRA, YSYEKL.

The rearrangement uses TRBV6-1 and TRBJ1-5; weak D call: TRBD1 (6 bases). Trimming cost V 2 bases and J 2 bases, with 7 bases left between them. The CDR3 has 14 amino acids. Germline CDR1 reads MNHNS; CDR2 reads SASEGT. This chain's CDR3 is CASSERQGNQPQHF. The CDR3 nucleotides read TGTGCCAGCAGTGAACGACAGGGCAATCAGCCCCAGCATTTT.

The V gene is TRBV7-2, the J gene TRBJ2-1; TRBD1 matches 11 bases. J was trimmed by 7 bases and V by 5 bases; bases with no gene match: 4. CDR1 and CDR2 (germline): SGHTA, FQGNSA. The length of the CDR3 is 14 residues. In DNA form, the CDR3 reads TGTGCCAGCAGCAGGGACAGGGGGTGGAATGAGCAGTTCTTC. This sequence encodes CASSRDRGWNEQFF.

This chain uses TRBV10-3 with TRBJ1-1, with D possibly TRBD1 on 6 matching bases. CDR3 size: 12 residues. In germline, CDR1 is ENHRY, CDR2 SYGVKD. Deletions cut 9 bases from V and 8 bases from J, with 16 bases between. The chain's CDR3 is CAMSRDNLEAFF. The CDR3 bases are TGTGCCATGAGCCGGGACAACCTAGAAGCTTTCTTT.

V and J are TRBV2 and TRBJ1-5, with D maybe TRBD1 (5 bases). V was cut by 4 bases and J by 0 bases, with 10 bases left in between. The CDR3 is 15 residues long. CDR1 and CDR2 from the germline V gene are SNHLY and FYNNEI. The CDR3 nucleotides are TGTGCCAGCAGTGGGGGCGGCAATAGCAATCAGCCCCAGCATTTT. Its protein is CASSGGGNSNQPQHF.

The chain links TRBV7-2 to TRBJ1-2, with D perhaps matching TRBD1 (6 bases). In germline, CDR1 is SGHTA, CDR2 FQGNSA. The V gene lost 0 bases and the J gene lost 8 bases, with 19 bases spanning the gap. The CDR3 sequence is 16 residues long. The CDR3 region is CASSLAGGSGAGGYTF. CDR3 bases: TGTGCCAGCAGCTTAGCGGGGGGCAGTGGAGCAGGAGGCTACACCTTC.

For the CDR3, the DNA is TGTGCCAGTATCCAGGGTTCCACTAACTATGGCTACACCTTC. As protein: CASIQGSTNYGYTF. The chain employs TRBV2 and TRBJ1-2, with D possibly TRBD1 on 5 matching bases. The CDR3 is 14 residues long. The V end was cut by 9 bases, the J end by 0 bases, with 14 bases between. Germline loops: CDR1 SNHLY, CDR2 FYNNEI.

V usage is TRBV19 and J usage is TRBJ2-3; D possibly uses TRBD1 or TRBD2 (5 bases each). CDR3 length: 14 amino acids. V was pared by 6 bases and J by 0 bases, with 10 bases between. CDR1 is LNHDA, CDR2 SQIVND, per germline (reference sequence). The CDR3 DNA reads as TGTGCCAGTAGGGGGGACCTTAGCACAGATACGCAGTATTTT. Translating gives CASRGDLSTDTQYF.